The clone carrying this T cell receptor beta chain has a handful of counts. These data originate in a study of blood T cell repertoires in COVID-19. Study at large: The United States, Italy and Spain supplied acute and convalescent COVID-19 samples.

V lost 1 base, J lost 7 bases, and 14 bases stayed unmatched. This CDR3 has 17 residues. Looked up from germline, CDR1 is SGDLS and CDR2 is YYNGEE. Here immunoSEQ multiplex PCR was the method, and the copy in TCRdb shows in-frame clones only, minus some. This table has 270,000 or so clones, around 86% appearing once. The receptor comes from a woman in her 30s with active or convalescent COVID-19. Material: peripheral blood. The V call is TRBV9, the J call TRBJ2-1, with 7 bases that match TRBD1. The CDR3 loop reads CASSVRGIAGGRNEQFF. In DNA form, the CDR3 reads TGTGCCAGCAGCGTAAGGGGGATAGCAGGGGGACGAAATGAGCAGTTCTTC.